The 6 T cell receptor beta chains listed next were all sequenced from one sample in a study of T cell responses to AZD1222 COVID-19 vaccine (dated by TCRdb to about 2021). Library prep was done by the immunoSEQ multiplex PCR assay. TCRdb re-hosts the immuneACCESS table, in-frame sequences only. Its copies lack some clones; in the studies checked, an unresolved V gene accounts for under half of them, and the cause for the rest is not known. This sample is represented by tens of thousands of clones; less than 90% of them were singletons. The ten top clones hold around 7.3% of the sample. The time point label, read with the paper, signifies: baseline before first vaccination. This material consisted of peripheral blood, taken on day 0 of AZD1222 vaccination. Receptors originate from an adult in good health.

This chain uses TRBV5-8 with TRBJ2-1, with 8 bases aligning to TRBD1. The CDR3 extends over 18 amino acids. Germline CDR1 SGHTS, CDR2 YDEGEE. V shed 0 bases, J shed 7 bases, and the junction held 15 bases outside the gene matches. CDR3 sequence (DNA): TGTGCCAGCAGCTTGGCTTGGTACAGGGGGTTTACGGGTAATGAGCAGTTCTTC. This sequence encodes CASSLAWYRGFTGNEQFF.

This chain's CDR3 is CASTSGPHNEQFF. The CDR3 nucleotides are TGTGCCAGCACCTCGGGACCGCACAATGAGCAGTTCTTC. This chain links TRBV7-2 with TRBJ2-1, with D perhaps assigned TRBD1 or TRBD2 (5 bases each). Germline assignment: CDR1 SGHTA and CDR2 FQGNSA. Trimming shortened V by 7 bases and J by 5 bases, and 12 bases separated the two germline ends. This CDR3 contains 13 residues.

This clone came up once. The V call is TRBV3-1 (or the pseudogene TRBV3-2), the J call TRBJ2-1, with D perhaps TRBD1 (6 bases). Germline loops: CDR1 LGHDT, CDR2 YNNKEL (reference sequence). This CDR3 spans 16 amino acids. Between the trimmed V and J ends, which lost 0 bases and 10 bases, there was a span of 19 bases. CDR3 sequence: CASSQDLGGDGIEQFF. The CDR3 nucleotides read TGTGCCAGCAGCCAAGATCTAGGGGGAGACGGTATCGAGCAGTTCTTC.

This chain uses TRBV6-2 or TRBV6-3 with TRBJ2-7; 13 positions match TRBD2. CDR1 and CDR2 (germline): MNHEY, SVGEGT. The CDR3 sequence is 16 residues long. The trim removed 4 bases at V and 5 bases at J, leaving 8 bases unmatched. The CDR3 is CASSSRLAGGPNEQYF. The CDR3 coding sequence is TGTGCCAGCAGTTCGCGACTAGCGGGGGGCCCCAACGAGCAGTACTTC.

The chain links TRBV29-1 to TRBJ2-7, with TRBD1 matching over 9 bases. The CDR3 is made up of 17 amino acids. CDR1 and CDR2 from the germline V gene are SQVTM and ANQGSEA. J was trimmed by 0 bases and V by 6 bases; bases with no gene match: 15. CDR3 sequence (DNA): TGCAGCGTGGCCGGGACAGGGAGGGGGGAACGCTCCTACGAGCAGTACTTC. This codes for CSVAGTGRGERSYEQYF.

This CDR3 reads CASSNEIIGYRHEQYF. DNA for the CDR3: TGCGCCAGCAGCAATGAAATCATAGGGTACCGACACGAGCAGTACTTC. This chain uses TRBV5-1 with TRBJ2-7, with D unresolved. The CDR3 spans 16 residues. Deletions cut 4 bases from V and 5 bases from J, with 22 bases between. Looked up from germline, CDR1 is SGHRS and CDR2 is YFSETQ.